These 16 T cell receptor beta chains share one sample of origin, sequenced in a study of blood T cell repertoires in COVID-19. Clones were read by immunoSEQ multiplex PCR, and TCRdb kept only the in-frame ones, dropping some. This table holds hundreds of thousands of clones, roughly 91% found once. The sequencing input was peripheral blood. Receptors were obtained from a woman in her fifties or sixties with COVID-19, enrolled during active disease.

V is TRBV6-5 and J is TRBJ1-1; a weak D match, TRBD1 (6 bases). CDR1 is MNHEY and CDR2 is SVGAGI in the germline V gene. Trimming took off 5 bases at V and 10 bases at J, with 11 bases between the two ends. The CDR3 has 11 residues. CDR3: CASSPGVGAFF. The CDR3 bases are TGTGCCAGCAGTCCAGGGGTCGGAGCTTTCTTT.

CDR3: CASRRTDYYEQYF. CDR3 in DNA: TGTGCCAGCAGGAGGACAGACTACTACGAGCAGTACTTC. This chain links TRBV6-5 with TRBJ2-7, with D possibly TRBD1 on 6 matching bases. CDR1 MNHEY and CDR2 SVGAGI come from the germline V gene. The CDR3 loop spans 13 amino acids. Trimming removed 6 bases at V and 3 bases at J, with 12 bases between.

The chain combines TRBV19 with TRBJ1-5; 8 bases are a match to TRBD1. Looked up from germline, CDR1 is LNHDA and CDR2 is SQIVND (reference sequence). V trimming: 3 bases; J trimming: 4 bases; junction bases outside the gene matches: 5. This CDR3 is 15 amino acids long. The CDR3 protein is CASSIRTGTNQPQHF. The CDR3 bases are TGTGCCAGTAGTATTAGGACAGGGACAAATCAGCCCCAGCATTTT.

This clone has only one observation. The CDR3 here is CASRPRRGYFPEAFF. CDR3 sequence (DNA): TGTGCCAGCAGGCCTAGGCGGGGTTACTTCCCTGAAGCTTTCTTT. The chain employs TRBV28 and TRBJ1-1; D is undetermined. CDR1 and CDR2 from the germline V gene are MDHEN and SYDVKM. Trimming shortened V by 6 bases and J by 6 bases, and 20 bases separated the two germline ends. This CDR3 has 15 amino acids.

The genes are TRBV19 and TRBJ1-4; the match to TRBD1 covers 7 bases. CDR1 is LNHDA and CDR2 is SQIVND in the germline V gene (reference sequence). This CDR3 region has 14 residues. V dropped 8 bases and J dropped 7; count of bases not matched to a gene: 10. CDR3: CASSPQGDGEKLFF. The CDR3 nucleotides read TGTGCCAGTTCTCCTCAGGGGGACGGTGAAAAACTGTTTTTT.

This chain uses TRBV15 with TRBJ2-1, with no clear D. The V gene's germline CDR1 is LNHNV and CDR2 YYDKDF (reference sequence). This CDR3 contains 13 residues. Trimming left V 0 bases short and J 7 bases short, with 7 bases between. The CDR3 protein is CATSREAGNEQFF. DNA for the CDR3: TGTGCCACCAGCAGAGAGGCCGGGAATGAGCAGTTCTTC.

V is TRBV6-5 and J is TRBJ1-2, with 11 bases that match TRBD1. The CDR3 covers 14 residues. V was pared by 0 bases and J by 13 bases, with 7 bases of the junction left unmatched. The germline V gene encodes CDR1 MNHEY and CDR2 SVGAGI. In DNA, the CDR3 is TGTGCCAGCAGTTACTCATCACAGGGACAGGGGGGCACCTTC. Encoded protein: CASSYSSQGQGGTF.

The chain recombines TRBV4-1 with TRBJ2-5, with 8 bases identical to TRBD2. Germline CDR1 and CDR2: MGHRA and YSYEKL. The CDR3 spans 14 residues. V shed 6 bases, J shed 2 bases, and the junction held 5 bases outside the gene matches. The CDR3 loop is CASSPGGTQETQYF. The CDR3 DNA reads TGCGCCAGCAGTCCGGGAGGGACTCAAGAGACCCAGTACTTC.

This clone was seen just once. V usage is TRBV6-5 and J usage is TRBJ2-7, with D possibly being TRBD2 (5 bases). The germline V gene encodes CDR1 MNHEY and CDR2 SVGAGI. CDR3 size: 15 residues. V shed 0 bases and J shed 6 bases, with 15 bases lying between them. DNA for the CDR3: TGTGCCAGCAGTTACTCGAAGGGCCTTGAGGGCGAGCAGTACTTC. It encodes CASSYSKGLEGEQYF.

The chain links TRBV5-5 to TRBJ2-1; the match to TRBD1 covers 10 bases. V was pared by 5 bases and J by 5 bases, with 4 bases of the junction left unmatched. CDR3 length equals 14 residues. Germline CDR1 SGHKS, CDR2 YYEKEE (reference sequence). The CDR3 DNA sequence: TGTGCCAGCAGTTACGGACAGGGGGACAATGAGCAGTTCTTC. This gives the protein CASSYGQGDNEQFF.

This clone has more than one count but fewer than ten. V gene TRBV18 combines with J gene TRBJ1-1; 8 bases are a match to TRBD1. CDR1 and CDR2 from the germline V gene are KGHSH and LQKENI. The CDR3 is made up of 15 amino acids. V dropped 3 bases and J dropped 4; count of bases not matched to a gene: 7. CDR3: CASSPQTGDVTEAFF. The CDR3 region has the DNA TGTGCCAGCTCACCGCAGACAGGGGATGTCACTGAAGCTTTCTTT.

A note on this clone: One end of the junction varies from germline; a read error may be responsible. The chain combines TRBV19 with TRBJ1-4; D uncertain. CDR3 size: 13 residues. The germline V gene encodes CDR1 LNHDA and CDR2 SQIVND (reference sequence). Written as DNA, the CDR3 is TGTGCCAGTAGAATAGACTCTAATGAAAAACTGTTTTTT. The encoded protein is CASRIDSNEKLFF.

This clone has only one observation. The gene calls are TRBV5-8 and TRBJ1-5; 8 nucleotides match TRBD1. V lost 7 bases to trimming and J lost 1 base; unmatched junction nucleotides: 16. From germline, CDR1 is SGHTS and CDR2 YDEGEE. The CDR3 is 18 amino acids. The CDR3 sequence is CASPPRGTGGGSNQPQHF. The CDR3 DNA reads as TGTGCCAGCCCACCGCGGGGGACAGGCGGGGGAAGCAATCAGCCCCAGCATTTT.

The chain carries TRBV10-1 and TRBJ1-2; D is undetermined. Germline V gene sequence: CDR1 WNHNN, CDR2 SYGVQD (reference sequence). V was clipped by 6 bases and J by 6 bases, with 29 bases between them. The CDR3 length is 18 residues. CDR3 DNA sequence: TGCGCCAGCAGCTCGCGGTGGACTAAGTCTATGATGCATGATGGCTACACCTTC. Its protein is CASSSRWTKSMMHDGYTF.

The chain links TRBV4-1 to TRBJ2-1, with 8 bases lining up with TRBD2. Trimming removed 2 bases from V and 4 bases from J; junction bases left unmatched: 10. The germline gives CDR1 MGHRA, CDR2 YSYEKL. The CDR3 covers 17 residues. The CDR3 loop reads CASSQLLAGLAYNEQFF. The CDR3 nucleotides read TGCGCCAGCAGCCAACTGCTAGCGGGCTTGGCGTACAATGAGCAGTTCTTC.

The J gene is TRBJ2-7, the V gene TRBV5-1; 7 bases map to TRBD1. Trimming removed 0 bases from V and 1 base from J; junction bases left unmatched: 7. The V gene's germline CDR1 is SGHRS and CDR2 YFSETQ. The CDR3 totals 16 residues. DNA for the CDR3: TGCGCCAGCAGCTTGGTCCGGGACAGTGTTTCCTACGAGCAGTACTTC. This sequence encodes CASSLVRDSVSYEQYF.